The source of this TCR beta chain is a study of shared clonotypes between healthy human individuals. In the study overall: Three CD4 naive, three CD4 memory, two CD8 naive and one CD8 memory plate were used per donor.

About this clone itself: The target antigen is unknown.

The study, taken as a whole, reports: Estimated richness was generally greater in naive than memory subsets. Between a handful of donors, naive CD4 clonotypes were shared at a level of about 5.3%.

The germline gives CDR1 SGDLS, CDR2 YYNGEE. This CDR3 comprises 14 residues. V gave up 0 bases and J gave up 3 bases, with 10 bases separating them. Naive-designated CD8 cells lacked CD45RO, were positively enriched for CCR7, and omitted terminally differentiated effector memory CD45RA+ cells. Per the study methods: Junction-only immunoSEQ data arrived without quality scores, meaning filtering differed. The data were produced by immunoSEQ multiplex PCR, yet TCRdb's version contains in-frame clones alone and is incomplete. The V and J calls and clone size were taken over from that table, and D and trimming were inferred from the DNA. The sample contains fewer than 1 million clones, 90% to 98% of which appear only once.

This TCR was sampled from a man aged 25-40 years in good health. The V gene is TRBV9, the J gene TRBJ2-7; D might be TRBD1 (5 bases). Sequenced input: naive CD8+ T cells sorted from blood. The CDR3 spells CASSVGTDNYEQYF. The CDR3 DNA reads TGTGCCAGCAGCGTAGGGACGGACAACTACGAGCAGTACTTC.